Listed here is a single T cell receptor (beta chain). This clone was counted between two and nine times. It lacks a known antigen. No clone much larger than this one lies a single base away; base qualities are absent. The data belong to a study of cytomegalovirus exposure and HLA in healthy donors (dated by TCRdb to 2016 to 2017). For context, the study as a whole: An earlier analysis of some 620 of the donors reported under 300 Gb of sequence data and around 100 million unique TCR beta sequences obtained from about 200 million T cells. Roughly 300 gigabases of sequencing data and approximately 85 million unique TCR sequences were included in an early release covering around 600 HLA-typed donors. Of the roughly 410 genotyped donors, approximately 81% were placed in the genetic ancestry cluster associated with self-reported Caucasian donors. The study was designed to test whether signatures of past pathogen exposure could be identified by cataloging public T cell receptors. The study profiled the T cell repertoires of approximately 700 subjects by immunosequencing and related them to cytomegalovirus serostatus. In addition to the first cohort of 650 to 750 subjects, a separate validation cohort of some 120 different subjects was used. The study combined high-throughput TCR immunosequencing, statistical association of individual TCRs with disease status, and machine learning to predict cytomegalovirus infection status. In a later analysis, previously published TCR beta repertoires from 600 to 850 donors were re-analyzed and high-resolution HLA genotyping was added so that TCR occurrence patterns could be studied. In the later analysis, no new phenotypic data were used to find candidate immune exposures; instead, reliance was placed on TCR beta sequences and their occurrence across donors. In an earlier analysis of roughly 580 of the donors, high-throughput TCR beta sequencing was used to judge whether each TCR beta V gene segment behaved as functional or pseudogenic. Donor age, sex, ethnicity and CMV serostatus were compiled alongside the repertoire data. A later genetic analysis took genome-wide SNP genotypes for about 60% of the roughly 670 donors and used that subset as a discovery cohort. All discovery cohort repertoires had been generated using a single sequencing platform. Class I and class II HLA loci were covered by the typing at four-digit resolution. The number of donors typed differed by locus, with 629-630 for A, B, C, DRB1 and DQB1, more than 500 for DQA1, approximately 570 for DPA1, and approximately 470 for DPB1. Because of strong linkage in the cohort, roughly five DR-DQ haplotypes were treated as single units for association and clustering. Among roughly 370 genotyped donors of the cohort, an average of about 240,000 unique TCR beta nucleotide sequences were sequenced per donor, around 20% of them non-productive.

The cohort comprised under 700 healthy bone marrow donors. Cohort members were all nominally healthy when sampled, although unrecorded immune exposures were likely present. The donor tested CMV seropositive and was one of the 289 seropositive cohort members. Each donor provided a peripheral blood sample, and peripheral blood mononuclear cells were used for TCR beta sequencing. The Qiagen DNeasy Blood Extraction Kit was used to extract genomic DNA from the blood cell samples. Library preparation employed the immunoSEQ multiplex PCR assay. The multiplex PCR relied on a mix of 60 forward primers for TCR Vbeta segments and 13 reverse primers for TCR Jbeta segments. A multiplex PCR assay on genomic DNA amplified the CDR3 region of rearranged TCR beta genes. The Illumina HiSeq System was used to sequence the amplified TCR beta libraries as 87-base-pair reads. The authors' analysis ran thus. A later analysis counted 65 million to 90 million unique TCR beta chains across the 600 to 850 repertoires, and some 11 million of these chains were shared by at least two donors. A nearest-neighbor algorithm error-corrected the raw reads and collapsed the reads into unique sequences, merging closely related sequences to remove PCR and sequencing errors. To assign V, D and J gene segments, CDR3 sequences were aligned to IMGT reference sequences. For a sequence to be retained, a match of at least six nucleotides was required to both a V gene segment and a J gene segment. A rearrangement was called productive if the CDR3 had no stop codons and remained in frame with V and J, and every other rearrangement was called non-productive. Following IMGT convention, CDR3 was defined as the stretch from the second conserved V-encoded cysteine up to the conserved J-encoded phenylalanine. Sequences without an unambiguous match to a single V gene segment were excluded from the earlier analysis of 450 to 750 of the donors. In an earlier analysis of 587 of the donors, a V segment was called functional when productive rearrangements were above 56.7%, and segregating when the standard deviation between donors exceeded 5%. A statistical classification framework was built to diagnose cytomegalovirus status from the catalog of TCR beta chain sequences. In a later analysis, V and J genes were assigned by comparing TCR nucleotide sequences against IMGT/GENE-DB human TR gene sequences. The TCRdist pipeline was used in a later analysis to assign CDR3 sequences and most-parsimonious VDJ recombination scenarios. In a later analysis, each TCR beta chain was defined by its CDR3 amino acid sequence together with its V-gene family, and reads lacking a unique V-gene family were excluded. To address suspected cross-contamination and a sequencing artifact, a later analysis removed several hundred highly shared, low-generation-probability nucleotide sequences. A later analysis calculated a clonal expansion index for each public chain from normalized within-repertoire ranks of inferred template counts. In a later analysis, generation probabilities were computed with a VDJ recombination model fitted to out-of-frame rearrangements, and the resulting probabilities were checked against IGoR. In a later analysis, hypergeometric tests were used to score TCR-TCR, TCR-HLA and TCR-CMV co-occurrence, with a repertoire-size bias correction applied to TCR pairs. False discovery rates were estimated in a later analysis by permuting HLA or CMV assignments 20 times. In a later analysis, co-occurring TCRs were grouped using DBSCAN, and TCRdist sequence similarity was added for clustering within HLA-allele-positive subsets. Repertoires with fewer than 30,000 or more than 120,000 public chains were left out of co-occurrence clustering, as were about 5 repertoires with anomalous nucleotide sharing. TCRdb stores this immuneACCESS table with in-frame sequences only. Part of the clones is absent; in the studies checked, under half of the shortfall reflects unresolved V genes, and no reason is known for the rest. The DNA was the basis for D and trimming; V, J and clone size are from that table. This sample has tens of thousands of clones in its table, and around 81% of those were observed once. Approximately 6% of the sample comes from the top ten.

From the germline V gene, CDR1 is MNHEY and CDR2 is SVGAGI. The junction shows trimming of 2 bases on V and 0 bases on J, plus 13 bases between the germline ends. There are 16 amino acids in the CDR3, from cysteine to phenylalanine inclusive. Only CDR3 DNA is held: 48 bases, read in frame from base 1. Broad study findings and their caveats: According to a later genetic analysis, donors in an Asian-associated ancestry cluster had fewer N-insertions in productive TCRs than the approximately 630-donor mean. V-gene and J-gene trimming of TCR beta chains was associated with a missense DCLRE1C variant in a later genetic analysis, and the association was replicated in an independent cohort. In a later analysis, HLA-associated TCR beta chains showed more clonal expansion and lower generation probabilities than non-associated chains that were equally common. An earlier analysis of approximately 540 of the donors showed that most TCR beta V segments appeared in productive rearrangements either about 87% or about 30% of the time, which broadly matched IMGT annotations. Assigning TCR associations to individual alleles was difficult when HLA alleles, especially DR and DQ, strongly co-occurred. Because counts were too low, about 15 rarely observed V segments, including chromosome 9 orphons, were left out of the earlier analysis of approximately 580 of the donors. The authors suggested that the approach could potentially be extended to other disease states and immunological phenotypes. Because some donors lacked HLA typing at each locus, the association tests relied only on the typed subset. According to a later analysis, parvovirus B19, influenza, CMV and Epstein-Barr virus appeared linked to several top co-occurrence clusters. While some public TCRs were present in many individuals, most TCR sequences turned up only very rarely across donors. Only TCR beta chains were sequenced in this cohort, and the absence of alpha or paired-chain data limited detectable features. CMV serostatus was the only immune exposure information available for the cohort. A few of the identified cytomegalovirus-associated TCR beta chains were confirmed in vitro to be specific for cytomegalovirus antigens. A further reported finding was that TCR beta sequences accurately predicted the HLA-A and HLA-B alleles for most subjects in the first cohort. Sequencing depth was assumed to be roughly uniform across donors in the presence/absence analyses, though that assumption may not hold. A later analysis found that TCR association rates varied across HLA loci, with DRB1 alleles showing the most associated TCRs and HLA-C alleles the fewest. Some IMGT-functional V segments, including TRBV6-2 and TRBV6-3, could not be distinguished by the 87-base-pair reads and were therefore excluded. The study listed over 150 TCR beta chains as associated with cytomegalovirus. The classifier was reported to diagnose cytomegalovirus status with high specificity and sensitivity in both the original cohort and the validation cohort. Most CMV-associated TCR beta chains appeared to be HLA-restricted in a later analysis, and the HLA associations seemed to be driven largely by CMV exposure. Specific HLA alleles were associated with around 18,000 TCR beta sequences at a false discovery rate of 0.05 in a later analysis. A group of highly shared sequence variants was considered likely to be a technical artifact of the sequencing pipeline. Linkage disequilibrium might explain the correlated functional status among segregating V segments, but an unknown experimental factor could not be excluded.

Rearrangement joined TRBV6-5 to TRBJ1-1, with the D segment identity uncertain. The TCR was taken from a man between 18 and 35 years old in good health and CMV-seropositive. Input material: PBMCs. The bases read TGTGCCAGCAGTTACGTCGGTTCGATCATGAACACTGAAGCTTTCTTT. The translation is CASSYVGSIMNTEAFF.